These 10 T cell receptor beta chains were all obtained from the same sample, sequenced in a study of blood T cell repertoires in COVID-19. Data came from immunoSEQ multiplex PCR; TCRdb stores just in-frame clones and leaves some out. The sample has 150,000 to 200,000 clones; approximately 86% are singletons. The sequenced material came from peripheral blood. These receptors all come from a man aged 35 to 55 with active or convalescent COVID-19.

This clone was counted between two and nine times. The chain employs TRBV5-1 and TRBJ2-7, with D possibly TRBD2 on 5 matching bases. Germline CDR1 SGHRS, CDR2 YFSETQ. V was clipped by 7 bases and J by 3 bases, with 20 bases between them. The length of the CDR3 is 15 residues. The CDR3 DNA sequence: TGCGCCAGCTCTAACACGGGGAATATCGTCTACGAGCAGTACTTC. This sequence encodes CASSNTGNIVYEQYF.

CDR3 DNA: TGTGCCAGCAGCTCGTCGGGGGGATTAGAGGGGACCCAGTACTTC. It yields the protein CASSSSGGLEGTQYF. The V call is TRBV7-6, the J call TRBJ2-5; 7 bases are shared with TRBD2. CDR3 length equals 15 residues. The V segment lost 4 bases and the J segment 7 bases; nucleotides outside the gene matches: 12. CDR1 SGHVS and CDR2 FNYEAQ come from the germline V gene.

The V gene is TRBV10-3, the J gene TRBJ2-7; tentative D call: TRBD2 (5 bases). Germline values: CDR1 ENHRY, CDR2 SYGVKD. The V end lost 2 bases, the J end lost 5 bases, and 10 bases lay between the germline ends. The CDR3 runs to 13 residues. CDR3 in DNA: TGTGCCATCAGTGAGCGGACTGAAAACGAGCAGTACTTC. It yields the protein CAISERTENEQYF.

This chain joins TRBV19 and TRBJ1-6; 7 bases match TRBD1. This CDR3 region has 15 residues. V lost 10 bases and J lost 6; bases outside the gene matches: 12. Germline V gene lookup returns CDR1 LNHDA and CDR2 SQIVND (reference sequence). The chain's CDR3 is CATRTNRDSNSPLHF. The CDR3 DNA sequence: TGTGCCACCCGCACTAACCGGGACAGTAATTCACCCCTCCACTTT.

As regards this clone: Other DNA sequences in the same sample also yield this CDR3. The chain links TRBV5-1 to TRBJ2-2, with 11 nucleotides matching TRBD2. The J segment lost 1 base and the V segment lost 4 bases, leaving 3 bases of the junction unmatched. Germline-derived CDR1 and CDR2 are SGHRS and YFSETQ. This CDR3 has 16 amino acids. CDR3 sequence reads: CASSPLAGGNTGELFF. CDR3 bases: TGCGCCAGCAGCCCTCTAGCGGGGGGGAACACCGGGGAGCTGTTTTTT.

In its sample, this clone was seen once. The CDR3 here is CASGSNYGYTF. The CDR3 DNA is TGTGCCAGCGGGAGTAACTATGGCTACACCTTC. The V and J genes are TRBV6-5 and TRBJ1-2; D gene ambiguous. The CDR3 is 11 residues long. Trimming left V 8 bases short and J 1 base short, with 5 bases between. CDR1 and CDR2 from the germline V gene are MNHEY and SVGAGI.

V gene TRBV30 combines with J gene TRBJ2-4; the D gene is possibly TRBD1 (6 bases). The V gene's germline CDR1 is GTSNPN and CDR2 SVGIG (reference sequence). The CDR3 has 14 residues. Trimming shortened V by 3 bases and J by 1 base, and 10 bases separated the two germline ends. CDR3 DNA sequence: TGTGCCTGGAGCAGGGGTTCGGCCAAAAACATTCAGTACTTC. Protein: CAWSRGSAKNIQYF.

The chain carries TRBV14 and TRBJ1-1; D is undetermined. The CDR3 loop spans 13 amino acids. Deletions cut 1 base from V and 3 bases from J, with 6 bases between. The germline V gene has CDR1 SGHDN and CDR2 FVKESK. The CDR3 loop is CASSQGEHTEAFF. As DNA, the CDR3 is TGTGCCAGCAGCCAAGGGGAGCACACTGAAGCTTTCTTT.

This CDR3 reads CASSQDGGSFSYNEQFF. In nucleotides, the CDR3 is TGCGCCAGCAGCCAAGATGGCGGCTCATTTTCCTACAATGAGCAGTTCTTC. The chain carries TRBV4-1 and TRBJ2-1; D unresolved. The CDR3 sequence is 17 residues long. Germline values: CDR1 MGHRA, CDR2 YSYEKL. V lost 0 bases and J 1 base, leaving 13 bases between the germline ends.

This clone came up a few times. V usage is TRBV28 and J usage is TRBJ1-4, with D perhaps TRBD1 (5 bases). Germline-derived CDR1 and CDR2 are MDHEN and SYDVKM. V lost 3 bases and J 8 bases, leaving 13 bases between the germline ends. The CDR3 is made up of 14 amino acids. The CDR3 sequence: CASSFSWRDEKLFF. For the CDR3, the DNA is TGTGCCAGCAGTTTTAGTTGGAGGGACGAAAAACTGTTTTTT.